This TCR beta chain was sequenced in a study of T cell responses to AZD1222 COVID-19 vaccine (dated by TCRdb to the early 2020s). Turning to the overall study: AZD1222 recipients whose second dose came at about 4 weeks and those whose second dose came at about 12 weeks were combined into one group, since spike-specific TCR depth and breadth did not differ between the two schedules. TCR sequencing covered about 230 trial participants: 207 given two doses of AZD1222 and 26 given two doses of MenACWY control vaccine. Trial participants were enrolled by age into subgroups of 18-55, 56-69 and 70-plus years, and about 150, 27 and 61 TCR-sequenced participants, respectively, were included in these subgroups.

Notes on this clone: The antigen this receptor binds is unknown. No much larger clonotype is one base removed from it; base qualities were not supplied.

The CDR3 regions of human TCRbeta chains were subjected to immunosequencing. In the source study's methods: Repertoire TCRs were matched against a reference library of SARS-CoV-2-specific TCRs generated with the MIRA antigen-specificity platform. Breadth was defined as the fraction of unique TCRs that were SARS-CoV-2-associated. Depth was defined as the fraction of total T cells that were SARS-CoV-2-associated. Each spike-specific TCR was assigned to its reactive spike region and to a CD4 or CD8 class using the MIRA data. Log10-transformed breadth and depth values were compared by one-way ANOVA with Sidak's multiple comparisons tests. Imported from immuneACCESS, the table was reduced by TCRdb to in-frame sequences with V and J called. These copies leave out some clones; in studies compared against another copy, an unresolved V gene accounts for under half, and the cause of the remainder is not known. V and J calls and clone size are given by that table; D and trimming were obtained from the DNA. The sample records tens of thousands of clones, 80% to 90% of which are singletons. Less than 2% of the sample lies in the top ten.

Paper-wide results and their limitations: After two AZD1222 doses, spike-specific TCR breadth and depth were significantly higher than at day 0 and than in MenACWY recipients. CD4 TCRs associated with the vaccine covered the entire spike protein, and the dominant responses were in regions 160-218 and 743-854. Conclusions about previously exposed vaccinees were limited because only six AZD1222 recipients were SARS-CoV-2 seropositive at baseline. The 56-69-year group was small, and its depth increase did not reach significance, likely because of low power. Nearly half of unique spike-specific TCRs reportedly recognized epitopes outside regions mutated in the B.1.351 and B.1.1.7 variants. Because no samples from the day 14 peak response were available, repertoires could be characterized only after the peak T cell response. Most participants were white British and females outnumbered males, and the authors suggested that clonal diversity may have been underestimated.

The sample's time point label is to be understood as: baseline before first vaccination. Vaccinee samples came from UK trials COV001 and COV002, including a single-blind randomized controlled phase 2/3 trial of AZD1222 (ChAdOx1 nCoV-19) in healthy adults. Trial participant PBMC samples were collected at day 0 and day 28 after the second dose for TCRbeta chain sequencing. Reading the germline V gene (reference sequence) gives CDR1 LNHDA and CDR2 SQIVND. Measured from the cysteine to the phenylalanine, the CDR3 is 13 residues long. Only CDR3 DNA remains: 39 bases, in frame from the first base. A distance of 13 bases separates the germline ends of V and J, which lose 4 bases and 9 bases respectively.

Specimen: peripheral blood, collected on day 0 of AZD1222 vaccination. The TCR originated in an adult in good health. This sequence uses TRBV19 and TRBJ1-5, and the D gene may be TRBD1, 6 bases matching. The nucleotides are TGTGCCAGTAGTACAAACAGGGCTGGGCCCCAGCATTTT. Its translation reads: CASSTNRAGPQHF.